Presented here are 2 T cell receptor beta chains from one specimen sequenced in a study of CD8 T cells in Susac syndrome. After extraction with the RNeasy kit, about 0.5 to 1 ug of the RNA was reverse transcribed using random hexamers. TCRdb re-derived calls from the immunoSEQ multiplex PCR reads in MiXCR, one entry per CDR3 protein. The data show 120,000 or so distinct CDR3 sequences, with just under 95% seen just once and around 0.28% held by the top ten. Specimen: CD8+ T cells from PBMCs. The receptors derive from a human donor with Susac syndrome.

The chain combines TRBV6-5 with TRBJ1-1; 9 positions agree with TRBD1. The CDR3 contains 14 residues. With 5 bases clipped from V and 5 bases from J, the junction kept 6 bases outside the gene matches. The germline V gene encodes CDR1 MNHEY and CDR2 SVGAGI. In DNA, the CDR3 is TGTGCCAGCAGTGACAGACAGGGGGGGACTGAAGCTTTCTTT. Its protein is CASSDRQGGTEAFF.

The rearrangement links TRBV7-9 to TRBJ2-7; no clear D. V was cut by 3 bases and J by 3 bases, with 12 bases left in between. The CDR3 is 14 amino acids. Germline V gives CDR1 SEHNR, CDR2 FQNEAQ (reference sequence). CDR3 loop: CASSFEVRHYEQYF. The CDR3 DNA reads TGTGCCAGCAGCTTTGAGGTCCGCCACTACGAGCAGTACTTC. Full variable domain (outside the CDR3, taken from reference TRBV7-9 and TRBJ2-7): DTGVSQNPRHKITKRGQNVTFRCDPISEHNRLYWYRQTLGQGPEFLTYFQNEAQLEKSRLLSDRFSAERPKGSFSTLEIQRTEQGDSAMYLCASSFEVRHYEQYFGPGTRLTVT.